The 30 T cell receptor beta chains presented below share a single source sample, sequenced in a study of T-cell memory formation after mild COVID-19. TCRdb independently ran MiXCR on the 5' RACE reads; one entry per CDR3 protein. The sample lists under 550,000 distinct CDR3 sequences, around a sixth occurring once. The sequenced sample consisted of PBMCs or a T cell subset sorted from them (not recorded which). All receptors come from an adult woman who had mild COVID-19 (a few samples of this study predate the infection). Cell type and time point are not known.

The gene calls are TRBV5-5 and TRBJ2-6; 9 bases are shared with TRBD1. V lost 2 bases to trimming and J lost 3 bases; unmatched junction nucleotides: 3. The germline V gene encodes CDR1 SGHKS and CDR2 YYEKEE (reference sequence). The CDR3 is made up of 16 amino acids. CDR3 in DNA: TGTGCCAGCAGCTTACAGGGGGCAATTGGGGCCAACGTCCTGACTTTC. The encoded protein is CASSLQGAIGANVLTF. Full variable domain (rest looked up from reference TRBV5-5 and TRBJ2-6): DAGVTQSPTHLIKTRGQQVTLRCSPISGHKSVSWYQQVLGQGPQFIFQYYEKEERGRGNFPDRFSARQFPNYSSELNVNALLLGDSALYLCASSLQGAIGANVLTFGAGSRLTVL.

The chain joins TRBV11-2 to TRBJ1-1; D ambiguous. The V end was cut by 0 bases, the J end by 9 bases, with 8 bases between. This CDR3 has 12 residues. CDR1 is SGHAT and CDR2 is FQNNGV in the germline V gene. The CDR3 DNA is TGTGCCAGCAGCTTAGAAACCTTGAAAGCTTTCTTT. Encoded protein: CASSLETLKAFF.

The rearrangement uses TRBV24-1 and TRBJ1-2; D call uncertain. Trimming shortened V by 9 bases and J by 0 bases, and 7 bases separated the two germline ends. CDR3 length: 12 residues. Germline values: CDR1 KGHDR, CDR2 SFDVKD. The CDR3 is CATLVPNYGYTF. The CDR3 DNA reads TGTGCCACCCTCGTCCCTAACTATGGCTACACCTTC.

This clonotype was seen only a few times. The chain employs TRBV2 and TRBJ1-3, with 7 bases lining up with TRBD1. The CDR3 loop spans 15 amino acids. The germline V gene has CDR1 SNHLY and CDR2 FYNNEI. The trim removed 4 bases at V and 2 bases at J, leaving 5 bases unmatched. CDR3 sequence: CASSATDRAGNTIYF. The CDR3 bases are TGTGCCAGCAGTGCCACCGACAGGGCTGGAAACACCATATATTTT.

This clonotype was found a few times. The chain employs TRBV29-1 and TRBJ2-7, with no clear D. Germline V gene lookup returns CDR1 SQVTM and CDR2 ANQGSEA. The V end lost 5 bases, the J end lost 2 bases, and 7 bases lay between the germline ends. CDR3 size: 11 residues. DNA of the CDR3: TGCAGCGTTTGGAGCGCCTACGAGCAGTACTTC. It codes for CSVWSAYEQYF.

The chain's CDR3 is CASSLGFSYEQFF. CDR3 DNA: TGTGCCAGCAGTTTGGGGTTTTCGTATGAGCAGTTCTTC. V usage is TRBV12-3 or TRBV12-4 and J usage is TRBJ2-1; the D is unclear. This CDR3 contains 13 residues. V lost 3 bases to trimming and J lost 8 bases, with 11 bases between them.

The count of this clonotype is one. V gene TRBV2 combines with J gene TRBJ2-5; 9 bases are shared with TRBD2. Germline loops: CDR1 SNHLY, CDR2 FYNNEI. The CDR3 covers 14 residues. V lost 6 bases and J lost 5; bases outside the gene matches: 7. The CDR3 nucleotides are TGTGCCAGCAGACCGACTAGCGGATTGGAGACCCAGTACTTC. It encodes CASRPTSGLETQYF.

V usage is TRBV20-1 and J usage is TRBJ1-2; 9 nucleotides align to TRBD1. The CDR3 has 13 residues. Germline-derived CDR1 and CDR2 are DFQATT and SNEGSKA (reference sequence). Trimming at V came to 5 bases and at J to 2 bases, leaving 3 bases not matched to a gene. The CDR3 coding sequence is TGCAGTGCTGGGACAGGGCCCAACTATGGCTACACCTTC. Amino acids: CSAGTGPNYGYTF.

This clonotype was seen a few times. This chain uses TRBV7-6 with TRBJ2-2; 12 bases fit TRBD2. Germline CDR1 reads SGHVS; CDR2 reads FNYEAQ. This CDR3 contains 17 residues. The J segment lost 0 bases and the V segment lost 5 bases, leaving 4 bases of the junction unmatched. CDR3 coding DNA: TGTGCCAGCAGCCGTACTAGCGGGGGGACGAACACCGGGGAGCTGTTTTTT. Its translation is CASSRTSGGTNTGELFF.

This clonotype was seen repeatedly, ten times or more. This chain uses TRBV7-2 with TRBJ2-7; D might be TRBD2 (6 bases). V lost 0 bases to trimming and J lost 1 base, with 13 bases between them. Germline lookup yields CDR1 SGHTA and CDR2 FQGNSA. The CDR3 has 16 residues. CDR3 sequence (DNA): TGTGCCAGCAGCTTAGCGCCTTGGAGGGGATCCTACGAGCAGTACTTC. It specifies CASSLAPWRGSYEQYF.

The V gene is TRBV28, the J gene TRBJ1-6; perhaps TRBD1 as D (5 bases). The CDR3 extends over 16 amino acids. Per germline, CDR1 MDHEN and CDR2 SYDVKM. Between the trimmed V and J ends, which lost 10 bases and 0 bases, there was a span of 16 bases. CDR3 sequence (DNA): TGTGCCATCTACCGGGACGAGAGCTCCTATAATTCACCCCTCCACTTT. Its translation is CAIYRDESSYNSPLHF.

The DNA for the CDR3 is TGCAGCGCCGACAGGGAGATGAACACTGAAGCTTTCTTT. Translated: CSADREMNTEAFF. This chain uses TRBV29-1 with TRBJ1-1; TRBD1 matches at 7 bases. The junction had 5 bases not matched to a gene; V was cut back by 7 bases and J by 0 bases. CDR1 is SQVTM and CDR2 is ANQGSEA in the germline V gene. The CDR3 length is 13 residues.

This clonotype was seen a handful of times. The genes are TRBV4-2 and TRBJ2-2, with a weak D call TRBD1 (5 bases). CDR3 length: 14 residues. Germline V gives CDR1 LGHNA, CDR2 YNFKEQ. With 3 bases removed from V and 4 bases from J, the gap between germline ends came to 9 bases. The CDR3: CASSQGLGTGELFF. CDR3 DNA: TGTGCCAGCAGCCAGGGGCTGGGCACCGGGGAGCTGTTTTTT.

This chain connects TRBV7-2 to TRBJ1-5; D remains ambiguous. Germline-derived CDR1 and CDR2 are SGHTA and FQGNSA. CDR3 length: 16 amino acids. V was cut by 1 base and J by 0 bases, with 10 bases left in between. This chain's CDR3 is CASSLEGEVSNQPQHF. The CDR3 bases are TGTGCCAGCAGCTTAGAAGGAGAAGTTAGCAATCAGCCCCAGCATTTT.

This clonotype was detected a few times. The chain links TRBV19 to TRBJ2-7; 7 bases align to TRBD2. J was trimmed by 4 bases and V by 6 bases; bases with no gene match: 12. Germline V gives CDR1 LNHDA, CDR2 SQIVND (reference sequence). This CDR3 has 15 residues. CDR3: CASSAFSGPVYEQYF. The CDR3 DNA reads TGTGCCAGTAGCGCCTTTAGCGGGCCCGTGTACGAGCAGTACTTC.

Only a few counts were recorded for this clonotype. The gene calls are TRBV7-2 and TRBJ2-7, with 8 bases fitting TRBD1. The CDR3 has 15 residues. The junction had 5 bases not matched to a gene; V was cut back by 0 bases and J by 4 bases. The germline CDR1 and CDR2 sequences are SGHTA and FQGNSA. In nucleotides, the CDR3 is TGTGCCAGCAGCTTAGCCGCAGGGGGCGCGTACGAGCAGTACTTC. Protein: CASSLAAGGAYEQYF.

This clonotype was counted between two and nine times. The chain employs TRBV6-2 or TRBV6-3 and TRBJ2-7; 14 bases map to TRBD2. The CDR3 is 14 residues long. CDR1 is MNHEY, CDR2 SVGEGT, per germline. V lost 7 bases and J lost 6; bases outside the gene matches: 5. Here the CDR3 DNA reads TGTGCCAGCAACCCGGGACTAGCGGGAGTCGAGCAGTACTTC. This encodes CASNPGLAGVEQYF.

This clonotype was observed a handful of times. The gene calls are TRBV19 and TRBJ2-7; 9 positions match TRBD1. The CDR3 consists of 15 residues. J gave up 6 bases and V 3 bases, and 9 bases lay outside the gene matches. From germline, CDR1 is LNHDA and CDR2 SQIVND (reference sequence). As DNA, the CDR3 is TGTGCCAGTAGTATCGTTGGGACAGGGAACGGCGAGCAGTACTTC. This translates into CASSIVGTGNGEQYF.

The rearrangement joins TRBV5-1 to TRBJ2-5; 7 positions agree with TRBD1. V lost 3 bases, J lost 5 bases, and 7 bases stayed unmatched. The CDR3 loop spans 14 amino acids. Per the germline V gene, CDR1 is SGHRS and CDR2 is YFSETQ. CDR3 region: CASSSRTGGETQYF. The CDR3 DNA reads TGCGCCAGCAGCTCCAGGACAGGCGGCGAGACCCAGTACTTC.

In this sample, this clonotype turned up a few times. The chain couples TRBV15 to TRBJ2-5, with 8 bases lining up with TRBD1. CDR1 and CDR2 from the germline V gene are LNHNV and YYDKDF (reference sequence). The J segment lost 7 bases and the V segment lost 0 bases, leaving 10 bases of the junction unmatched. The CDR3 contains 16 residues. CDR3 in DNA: TGTGCCACCAGCAGAGATCGCGACAGGGGTTTTGGGACCCAGTACTTC. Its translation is CATSRDRDRGFGTQYF. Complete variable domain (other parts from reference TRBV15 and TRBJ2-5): DAMVIQNPRYQVTQFGKPVTLSCSQTLNHNVMYWYQQKSSQAPKLLFHYYDKDFNNEADTPDNFQSRRPNTSFCFLDIRSPGLGDTAMYLCATSRDRDRGFGTQYFGPGTRLLVL.

CDR3 region: CASSDMDRDTGELFF. CDR3 nucleotide sequence: TGTGCCAGCAGTGATATGGACAGGGATACCGGGGAGCTGTTTTTT. The J gene is TRBJ2-2, the V gene TRBV25-1; 8 nucleotides line up with TRBD1. With 3 bases clipped from V and 5 bases from J, the junction kept 5 bases outside the gene matches. Germline V gene lookup returns CDR1 MGHDK and CDR2 SYGVNS. The CDR3 runs 15 residues.

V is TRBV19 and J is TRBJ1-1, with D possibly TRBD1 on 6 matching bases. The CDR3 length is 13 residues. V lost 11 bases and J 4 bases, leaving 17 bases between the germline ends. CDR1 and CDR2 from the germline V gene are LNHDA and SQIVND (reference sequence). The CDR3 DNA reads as TGTGCCTCAGGGGTACAGGGTAGCACTGAAGCTTTCTTT. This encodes CASGVQGSTEAFF.

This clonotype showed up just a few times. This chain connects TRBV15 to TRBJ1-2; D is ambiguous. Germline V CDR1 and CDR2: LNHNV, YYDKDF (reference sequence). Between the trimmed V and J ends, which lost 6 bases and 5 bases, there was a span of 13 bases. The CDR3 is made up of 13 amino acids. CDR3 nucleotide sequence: TGTGCCACCAGGAGCCAACCCCGGTATGGCTACACCTTC. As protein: CATRSQPRYGYTF.

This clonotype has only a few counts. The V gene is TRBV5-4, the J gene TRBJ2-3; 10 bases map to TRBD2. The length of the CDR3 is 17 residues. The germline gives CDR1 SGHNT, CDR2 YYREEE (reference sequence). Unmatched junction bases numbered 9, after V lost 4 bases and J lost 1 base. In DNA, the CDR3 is TGTGCCAGCAGCCTCGACGGACTAGCGGTGGGCACAGATACGCAGTATTTT. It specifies CASSLDGLAVGTDTQYF.

CDR3 loop: CASSYQLVAGVQETQYF. The CDR3 DNA follows: TGTGCCAGCAGTTACCAGTTGGTAGCGGGAGTCCAAGAGACCCAGTACTTC. V gene TRBV6-5 combines with J gene TRBJ2-7; 9 bases map to TRBD2. The better agreement between TRBJ2-5 and the DNA end casts doubt on the J call. Germline assignment: CDR1 MNHEY and CDR2 SVGAGI. The CDR3 runs 17 residues.

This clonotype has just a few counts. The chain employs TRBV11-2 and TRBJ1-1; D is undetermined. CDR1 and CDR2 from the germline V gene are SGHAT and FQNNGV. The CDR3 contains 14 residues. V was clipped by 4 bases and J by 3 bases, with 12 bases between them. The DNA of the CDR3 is TGTGCCAGCAGCTCCTCCGTTACGGACACTGAAGCTTTCTTT. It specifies CASSSSVTDTEAFF.

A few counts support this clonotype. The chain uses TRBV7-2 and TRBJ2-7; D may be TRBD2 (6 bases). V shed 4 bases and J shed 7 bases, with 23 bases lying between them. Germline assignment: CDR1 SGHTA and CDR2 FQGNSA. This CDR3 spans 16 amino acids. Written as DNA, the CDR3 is TGTGCCAGCAGCTCTCCGAATAGCGGTCTCTACGAGGAGCAGTACTTC. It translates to CASSSPNSGLYEEQYF.

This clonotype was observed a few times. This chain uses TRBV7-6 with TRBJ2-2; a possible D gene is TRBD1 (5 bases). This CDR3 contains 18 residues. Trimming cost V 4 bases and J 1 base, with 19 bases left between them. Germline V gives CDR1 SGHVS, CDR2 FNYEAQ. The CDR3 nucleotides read TGTGCCAGCAGCTCAACGGCGACAGCGTTCCTGAACACCGGGGAGCTGTTTTTT. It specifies CASSSTATAFLNTGELFF.

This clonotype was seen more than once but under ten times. The CDR3 DNA reads TGTGCCAGTAGTATAACAGCGGTTAGGCAAGAGACCCAGTACTTC. Translation: CASSITAVRQETQYF. The chain joins TRBV19 to TRBJ2-5, with D perhaps TRBD2 (5 bases). This CDR3 has 15 residues. Germline CDR1 is LNHDA and CDR2 is SQIVND (reference sequence). The ends were cut back, 2 bases at V and 2 bases at J, with 12 bases in the middle.

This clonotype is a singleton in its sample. The DNA for the CDR3 is TGTGCCAGCAGTTTTAGTCTGCCGGCCGGGGAGCTGTTTTTT. As protein: CASSFSLPAGELFF. V and J are TRBV7-8 and TRBJ2-2; D is undetermined. CDR1 and CDR2 (germline): SGHVS, FQNEAQ. The CDR3 length is 14 residues. The V and J ends lost 6 bases and 6 bases respectively, with 14 bases between them.